This passage covers 3 T cell receptor beta chains from one sample sequenced in a study of OX40 agonist ivuxolimab in advanced cancers. This table comes from immunoSEQ multiplex PCR, and its TCRdb copy is limited to in-frame clones, with some not included. The sample lists about 53,000 clones, about 88% occurring once. This specimen was CD4+ or CD8+ T cells sorted from blood, taken in a trial of the OX40 agonist ivuxolimab. These receptor sequences come from an adult with an advanced solid tumor such as melanoma, head and neck, liver or kidney cancer.

This chain connects TRBV5-5 to TRBJ2-7; TRBD1 is a possible D gene (6 bases). This CDR3 region has 12 residues. The germline CDR1 and CDR2 sequences are SGHKS and YYEKEE (reference sequence). V lost 4 bases, J lost 3 bases, and 8 bases lay in between. The CDR3 nucleotides are TGTGCCAGCAGCCTACAGGGCTACGAGCAGTACTTC. It specifies CASSLQGYEQYF.

The gene calls are TRBV6-1 and TRBJ2-7, with D maybe TRBD2 (6 bases). CDR1 and CDR2 (germline): MNHNS, SASEGT. The CDR3 is 11 residues long. V dropped 8 bases and J dropped 6 bases, with 11 bases sitting between them. The CDR3 is CASSGRGEQYF. In DNA, the CDR3 is TGTGCCAGCTCTGGGCGGGGCGAGCAGTACTTC.

V gene TRBV7-3 combines with J gene TRBJ2-1; maybe TRBD2 (5 bases). Trimming removed 5 bases at V and 2 bases at J, with 7 bases between. The CDR3 runs 13 residues. CDR1 SGHTA and CDR2 FQGTGA come from the germline V gene. CDR3 loop: CASSHGTYNEQFF. The DNA for the CDR3 is TGTGCCAGCAGCCACGGGACCTACAATGAGCAGTTCTTC.